This is a list of T cell receptor beta chains from one sample in a study of cytomegalovirus exposure and HLA in healthy donors. The method was immunoSEQ multiplex PCR; TCRdb's version includes in-frame clones alone and lacks a portion of them. The sample lists 150,000 to 200,000 clones; approximately 78% were seen once. The sequenced sample was PBMCs. The source of these receptors is a woman between 35 and 50 years old in good health and CMV-seronegative. CDR3s include the opening cysteine and the closing phenylalanine or tryptophan. D genes are given only for firm matches. Clone size is not always given. Where it is, it says once, few, many or a class for expanded clones.

abundance,j_gene,d_gene,v_gene,CDR3nt,CDR3aa
few,TRBJ2-5,NA,TRBV5-6,TGTGCCAGCAGCTTGGGCGGGACCAAAGAGACCCAGTACTTC,CASSLGGTKETQYF
NA,TRBJ2-1,NA,TRBV4-1,TGCGCCAGCAGCCAAGTTCTCCACAGACCCCCCTACAATGAGCAGTTCTTC,CASSQVLHRPPYNEQFF
NA,TRBJ1-1,NA,TRBV6-5,TGTGCCAGCAGTTACTCGGGACAAGGGGACACTGAAGCTTTCTTT,CASSYSGQGDTEAFF
NA,TRBJ2-7,TRBD2,TRBV6-5,TGTGCCAGCAGTTACGGGCGGGGGGACTACGAGCAGTACTTC,CASSYGRGDYEQYF
NA,TRBJ2-4,NA,TRBV2,TGTGCCAGCGGACCGGACAGCTCCAAAAACATTCAGTACTTC,CASGPDSSKNIQYF
NA,TRBJ2-7,TRBD2,TRBV6-5,TGTGCCAGCAGTTACGGACTAGCAAACTACGAGCAGTACTTC,CASSYGLANYEQYF
NA,TRBJ1-2,NA,TRBV6-5,TGTGCCAGCAGTGACCGGTCGGGAACCTATGGCTACACCTTC,CASSDRSGTYGYTF
NA,TRBJ2-3,NA,TRBV5-1,TGCGCCAGCAGACCGGAGGTCCAGAGCCGGACGCAGTATTTT,CASRPEVQSRTQYF
NA,TRBJ1-5,NA,TRBV4-2,TGTGCCAGCAGCCAAGAGGCTGACAGGAATCAGCCCCAGCATTTT,CASSQEADRNQPQHF
NA,TRBJ2-7,TRBD2,TRBV9,TGTGCCAGCAGCCCCCGCCCGGGGGGGGCCTACGAGCAGTACTTC,CASSPRPGGAYEQYF
NA,TRBJ1-1,TRBD1,TRBV6-5,TGTGCCAGCAGTTATACAGGGGAAAGGAACACTGAAGCTTTCTTT,CASSYTGERNTEAFF
NA,TRBJ2-7,TRBD2,TRBV27,TGTGCCAGCAGTTTCGCTAGCGGGGGGGGATCGCCGAACGAGCAGTACTTC,CASSFASGGGSPNEQYF
NA,TRBJ2-1,TRBD2,TRBV15,TGTGCCACCAGCGGCCGGAGGACTAGCGGTAGCTCCTACAATGAGCAGTTCTTC,CATSGRRTSGSSYNEQFF
NA,TRBJ2-5,NA,TRBV7-9,TGTGCCAGCAGCTCAGGGACTGGGTCGGAGACCCAGTACTTC,CASSSGTGSETQYF
NA,TRBJ1-1,NA,TRBV4-1,TGCGCCAGCAGCCAAGATCGGTACGGGTACGTCACTGAAGCTTTCTTT,CASSQDRYGYVTEAFF
once,TRBJ1-2,TRBD1,TRBV7-9,TGTGCCAGCAGCTTCCGACAGGGGGTATGGGGCTACACCTTC,CASSFRQGVWGYTF
NA,TRBJ2-1,TRBD2,TRBV10-3,TGTGCCATCAGGGCGGGGGGGCGTGAAGAGCAGTTCTTC,CAIRAGGREEQFF
NA,TRBJ1-2,NA,TRBV2,TGTGCCAGCACCTACCTTAACTATGGCTACACCTTC,CASTYLNYGYTF
NA,TRBJ1-5,NA,TRBV6-5,TGTGCCAGCAGTACACAGGGAAATCAGCCCCAGCATTTT,CASSTQGNQPQHF
NA,TRBJ2-1,NA,TRBV6-1,TGTGCCAGCAGTGAAGGTGCGACGGAGTACAATGAGCAGTTCTTC,CASSEGATEYNEQFF
NA,TRBJ1-5,TRBD1,TRBV10-3,TGTGCCATCAGGGACAGGGGGAATCAGCCCCAGCATTTT,CAIRDRGNQPQHF
NA,TRBJ1-6,TRBD1,TRBV27,TGTGCCAGTATTACATCCAGGGGGCGGTATAATAATTCACCCCTCCACTTT,CASITSRGRYNNSPLHF